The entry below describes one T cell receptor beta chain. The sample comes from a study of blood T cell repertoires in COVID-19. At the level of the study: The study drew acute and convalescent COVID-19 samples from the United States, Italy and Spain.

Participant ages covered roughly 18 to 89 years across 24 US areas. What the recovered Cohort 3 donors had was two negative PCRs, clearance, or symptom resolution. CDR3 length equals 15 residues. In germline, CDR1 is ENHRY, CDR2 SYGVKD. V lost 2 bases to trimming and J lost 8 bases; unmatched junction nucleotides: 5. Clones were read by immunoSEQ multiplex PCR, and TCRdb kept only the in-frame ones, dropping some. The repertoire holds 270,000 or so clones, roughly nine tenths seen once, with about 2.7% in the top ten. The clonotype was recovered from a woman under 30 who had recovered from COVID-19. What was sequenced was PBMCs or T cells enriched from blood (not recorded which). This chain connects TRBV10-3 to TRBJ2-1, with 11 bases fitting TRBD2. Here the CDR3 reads CAISETSGRLHEQFF. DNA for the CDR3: TGTGCCATCAGTGAGACTAGCGGGAGACTCCATGAGCAGTTCTTC.